These 5 T cell receptor beta chains share one sample of origin, sequenced in a study of HIV-infected patients and healthy controls. Each CDR3 protein is one row after TCRdb ran MiXCR on the 5' RACE reads. The sample has 18,000 or so distinct CDR3 sequences, roughly a fifth seen once. Sequenced sample: CD8+ T cells from blood. The receptors derive from a human donor in good health.

This clonotype was picked up many times. The genes are TRBV6-5 and TRBJ1-1; D uncertain. The CDR3 loop spans 16 amino acids. CDR1 MNHEY and CDR2 SVGAGI come from the germline V gene. Trimming shortened V by 2 bases and J by 0 bases, and 13 bases separated the two germline ends. In DNA form, the CDR3 reads TGTGCCAGCAGTTACGGGAAGGGCTTCATGAACACTGAAGCTTTCTTT. Encoded protein: CASSYGKGFMNTEAFF.

There are a few counts of this clonotype. The rearrangement uses TRBV20-1 and TRBJ2-7; 11 nucleotides align to TRBD1. The junction had 9 bases not matched to a gene; V was cut back by 2 bases and J by 6 bases. The germline CDR1 and CDR2 sequences are DFQATT and SNEGSKA (reference sequence). CDR3 length: 15 amino acids. The CDR3 DNA is TGCAGTGCTAGAAAATTCCCGGGACAGGGGGGCGAGCAGTACTTC. Translated: CSARKFPGQGGEQYF.

The chain combines TRBV19 with TRBJ1-6; 9 bases align to TRBD1. Unmatched junction bases numbered 11, after V lost 6 bases and J lost 11 bases. The CDR3 is made up of 15 amino acids. CDR1 and CDR2 (germline): LNHDA, SQIVND (reference sequence). The CDR3 spells CASRETGTGYPPLHF. The CDR3 bases are TGTGCCAGTAGAGAAACCGGGACAGGGTATCCACCCCTCCACTTT.

DNA for the CDR3: TGTGCCAGCAGACTAGGGGCGGATACTGAAGCTTTCTTT. This encodes CASRLGADTEAFF. The rearrangement uses TRBV12-3 or TRBV12-4 and TRBJ1-1, with D tentatively TRBD1 (5 bases). The length of the CDR3 is 13 residues. V shed 6 bases and J shed 5 bases, with 13 bases lying between them.

CDR3 sequence: CASSGLAGGPRDTQYF. The CDR3, as DNA: TGTGCCAGCAGTGGACTAGCGGGAGGGCCAAGAGATACGCAGTATTTT. The chain employs TRBV12-3 or TRBV12-4 and TRBJ2-3, with 15 bases lining up with TRBD2. There are 16 residues in the CDR3. Germline trimming cut 5 bases from V and 5 bases from J; bases unmatched to any gene: 5.